These 27 T cell receptor beta chains originate from one sample sequenced in a study of cytomegalovirus exposure and HLA in healthy donors. Sequenced by immunoSEQ multiplex PCR; TCRdb stores in-frame clones only, minus some. The sample has about 160,000 clones; about 90% are singletons. The sample was PBMCs. The receptor source for this set is a young man in good health and CMV-seropositive.

The chain recombines TRBV7-6 with TRBJ1-1; D unresolved. V lost 1 base to trimming and J lost 5 bases, with 8 bases between them. CDR1 and CDR2 from the germline V gene are SGHVS and FNYEAQ. The CDR3 runs to 13 residues. The CDR3 here is CASSLGPRTEAFF. The CDR3 DNA follows: TGTGCCAGCAGCTTAGGGCCTAGGACTGAAGCTTTCTTT.

The genes are TRBV18 and TRBJ1-4; 9 bases are shared with TRBD1. Germline values: CDR1 KGHSH, CDR2 LQKENI. The V gene end was trimmed by 7 bases and the J gene end by 6 bases; junction bases not matched to a gene: 3. This CDR3 is 13 amino acids long. CDR3 loop: CASFRDRDEKLFF. CDR3 DNA: TGTGCCAGCTTCCGGGACAGGGATGAAAAACTGTTTTTT.

This chain's CDR3 is CATSRDRVAGELFF. CDR3 sequence (DNA): TGTGCCACCAGCAGAGACAGGGTGGCCGGGGAGCTGTTTTTT. The chain uses TRBV15 and TRBJ2-2; tentatively, D is TRBD1 (5 bases). V was clipped by 0 bases and J by 6 bases, with 8 bases between them. Germline CDR1 reads LNHNV; CDR2 reads YYDKDF (reference sequence). This CDR3 region has 14 residues.

The genes are TRBV5-1 and TRBJ2-2, with TRBD2 identical over 7 bases. This CDR3 is built from 15 residues. The germline gives CDR1 SGHRS, CDR2 YFSETQ. V trimming: 5 bases; J trimming: 7 bases; junction bases outside the gene matches: 11. In nucleotides, the CDR3 is TGCGCCAGCAGGATCGGGGAGGGCCAGGTCGGGGAGCTGTTTTTT. Amino acid sequence: CASRIGEGQVGELFF.

The V call is TRBV4-1, the J call TRBJ2-1, with no clear D. Trimming stripped 0 bases from V and 10 bases from J, with 16 bases between. The CDR3 is 15 amino acids. Per the germline V gene, CDR1 is MGHRA and CDR2 is YSYEKL. CDR3 DNA sequence: TGCGCCAGCAGCCAAGATAAAGGAGCGCCCGGGGAGCAGTTCTTC. Translation: CASSQDKGAPGEQFF.

The gene calls are TRBV28 and TRBJ1-4, with 7 bases identical to TRBD1. The CDR3 extends over 13 amino acids. Germline CDR1 MDHEN, CDR2 SYDVKM. The V and J ends lost 6 bases and 7 bases, in that order; junction bases with no gene match: 5. The CDR3 region has the DNA TGTGCCAGCAGCTTGGGGGACAGTGAAAAACTGTTTTTT. Its translation is CASSLGDSEKLFF.

V usage is TRBV28 and J usage is TRBJ1-2; 11 nucleotides agree with TRBD1. CDR1 and CDR2 from the germline V gene are MDHEN and SYDVKM. V was pared by 5 bases and J by 4 bases, with 6 bases of the junction left unmatched. The CDR3 totals 15 residues. The CDR3 DNA reads TGTGCCAGCAGTCCAAGGACAGGGGGCCTCTATGGCTACACCTTC. Protein: CASSPRTGGLYGYTF.

The V gene is TRBV11-2, the J gene TRBJ2-7, with 9 bases that match TRBD1. Germline V gives CDR1 SGHAT, CDR2 FQNNGV. J was trimmed by 1 base and V by 8 bases; bases with no gene match: 9. CDR3 length: 15 amino acids. The CDR3 coding sequence is TGTGCCAGCCGGAAACCGGGACAGGGATCCTACGAGCAGTACTTC. It yields the protein CASRKPGQGSYEQYF.

The chain links TRBV25-1 to TRBJ2-7, with no clear D. The V gene lost 3 bases and the J gene lost 9 bases, with 15 bases spanning the gap. CDR1 is MGHDK and CDR2 is SYGVNS in the germline V gene. CDR3 length: 13 residues. As DNA, the CDR3 is TGTGCCAGCAGTGATGTTATTCCCGAAGCGCAGTACTTC. Its translation is CASSDVIPEAQYF.

This clone was detected a few times. The V gene is TRBV18, the J gene TRBJ2-7, with 11 bases matching TRBD2. This CDR3 contains 14 residues. In germline, CDR1 is KGHSH, CDR2 LQKENI. V gave up 3 bases and J gave up 4 bases; unmatched junction bases: 2. The CDR3 region has the DNA TGTGCCAGCTCACCCAGGACTAGCGGGTACGAGCAGTACTTC. This gives the protein CASSPRTSGYEQYF.

This sequence joins TRBV4-1 and TRBJ1-1, with D unclear. This CDR3 comprises 14 residues. The V gene's germline CDR1 is MGHRA and CDR2 YSYEKL. Deletions cut 2 bases from V and 11 bases from J, with 18 bases between. The CDR3 DNA is TGCGCCAGCAGCCAATGGCTCAATGTGGCGGTGGCTTTCTTT. Its protein is CASSQWLNVAVAFF.

The CDR3: CASSQDSGVQETQYF. For the CDR3, the DNA is TGCGCCAGCAGCCAAGATTCCGGGGTCCAAGAGACCCAGTACTTC. This chain uses TRBV4-1 with TRBJ2-5, with D perhaps matching TRBD2 (5 bases). Germline V gene sequence: CDR1 MGHRA, CDR2 YSYEKL. The CDR3 sequence is 15 residues long. V was clipped by 0 bases and J by 1 base, with 9 bases between them.

The V gene is TRBV5-4, the J gene TRBJ2-1; D perhaps matches TRBD2 (7 bases). V was trimmed by 5 bases and J by 4 bases, leaving 13 bases between them. The germline CDR1 and CDR2 sequences are SGHNT and YYREEE (reference sequence). CDR3 length: 14 amino acids. CDR3 protein: CASRTSGTYNEQFF. The DNA of the CDR3 is TGTGCCAGCAGGACCAGCGGGACATACAATGAGCAGTTCTTC. Filled out from reference TRBV5-4 and TRBJ2-1, the complete variable domain reads ETGVTQSPTHLIKTRGQQVTLRCSSQSGHNTVSWYQQALGQGPQFIFQYYREEENGRGNFPPRFSGLQFPNYSSELNVNALELDDSALYLCASRTSGTYNEQFFGPGTRLTVL.

The chain joins TRBV18 to TRBJ2-7; TRBD2 matches 11 bases. Per germline, CDR1 KGHSH and CDR2 LQKENI. Trimming cost V 3 bases and J 2 bases; bases outside gene matches: 3. The CDR3 covers 15 residues. The CDR3 DNA is TGTGCCAGCTCACCGGTAGCGGGAGGGCCCTACGAGCAGTACTTC. This sequence encodes CASSPVAGGPYEQYF.

The chain is built from TRBV19 and TRBJ1-5; D is unclear. V lost 2 bases to trimming and J lost 0 bases, with 8 bases between them. The CDR3 covers 15 residues. Per the germline V gene, CDR1 is LNHDA and CDR2 is SQIVND (reference sequence). CDR3: CASSISLNSNQPQHF. For the CDR3, the DNA is TGTGCCAGTAGTATATCTCTTAATAGCAATCAGCCCCAGCATTTT.

The chain recombines TRBV19 with TRBJ2-3; possibly TRBD2 for D (6 bases). Germline V gene lookup returns CDR1 LNHDA and CDR2 SQIVND (reference sequence). Trimming removed 8 bases from V and 4 bases from J, with 13 bases in between. This CDR3 spans 13 amino acids. CDR3 in amino acids: CASSGVGADTQYF. For the CDR3, the DNA is TGTGCCAGTTCGGGAGTCGGGGCAGATACGCAGTATTTT.

The CDR3 DNA sequence: TGTGCCAGCAGCTTCTTTAGTACGGAGACCCAGTACTTC. This sequence encodes CASSFFSTETQYF. The gene calls are TRBV7-9 and TRBJ2-5; D call uncertain. The V and J ends lost 3 bases and 5 bases respectively, with 10 bases between them. The CDR3 spans 13 residues. Germline CDR1 SEHNR, CDR2 FQNEAQ (reference sequence).

The chain carries TRBV7-3 and TRBJ2-5; TRBD2 matches 7 bases. Germline loops: CDR1 SGHTA, CDR2 FQGTGA. The CDR3 has 12 residues. V lost 8 bases, J lost 5 bases, and 5 bases stayed unmatched. The CDR3 DNA follows: TGTGCCAGCGGATTCGGGGGGGAGACCCAGTACTTC. Its protein is CASGFGGETQYF.

The CDR3: CASSLLLLSYEQYF. CDR3 in DNA: TGTGCCAGCAGTTTGCTGCTACTCTCCTACGAGCAGTACTTC. The V call is TRBV28, the J call TRBJ2-7, with D unresolved. The V end was cut by 3 bases, the J end by 0 bases, with 9 bases between. CDR1 is MDHEN and CDR2 is SYDVKM in the germline V gene. There are 14 residues in the CDR3.

This clone appeared a few times. The CDR3 is CASSPSGAGAVQQYF. In DNA form, the CDR3 reads TGTGCCAGCAGCCCTTCGGGCGCAGGGGCGGTGCAGCAGTACTTC. V and J are TRBV7-3 and TRBJ2-7, with a possible D match to TRBD1 (6 bases). Germline CDR1 reads SGHTA; CDR2 reads FQGTGA. This CDR3 region has 15 residues. The V end lost 5 bases, the J end lost 8 bases, and 22 bases lay between the germline ends.

The chain has TRBV27 and TRBJ2-1, with 9 bases fitting TRBD2. The CDR3 totals 14 residues. The V and J ends lost 4 bases and 4 bases, in that order; junction bases with no gene match: 2. From germline, CDR1 is MNHEY and CDR2 SMNVEV (reference sequence). Written as DNA, the CDR3 is TGTGCCAGCAGTTCGGGACTAGCTTACAATGAGCAGTTCTTC. Amino acids: CASSSGLAYNEQFF.

The chain combines TRBV6-6 with TRBJ1-5; D is possibly TRBD1 (5 bases). Germline CDR1 reads MNHNY; CDR2 reads SVGAGI (reference sequence). CDR3 length: 14 residues. V lost 4 bases and J lost 2, with 9 bases in between. As DNA, the CDR3 is TGTGCCAGCAGTTCGGGGGGTCGCAATCAGCCCCAGCATTTT. Protein product: CASSSGGRNQPQHF.

The rearrangement joins TRBV19 to TRBJ2-1; 12 bases align to TRBD2. The V and J ends lost 7 bases and 6 bases, in that order; junction bases with no gene match: 1. This CDR3 region has 13 residues. Per the germline V gene, CDR1 is LNHDA and CDR2 is SQIVND (reference sequence). DNA of the CDR3: TGTGCCAGTAAGGGACTAGCGGGCAATGAGCAGTTCTTC. Encoded protein: CASKGLAGNEQFF.

The V and J genes are TRBV6-1 and TRBJ1-4, with D possibly matching TRBD1 (6 bases). CDR1 is MNHNS, CDR2 SASEGT, per germline. Trimming took 4 bases from V and 6 from J, leaving 15 bases between them. The CDR3 contains 15 residues. The CDR3 sequence: CASSADWTEYEKLFF. The CDR3 DNA sequence: TGTGCCAGCAGTGCGGACTGGACAGAGTATGAAAAACTGTTTTTT.

This clone was counted a single time. The chain couples TRBV2 to TRBJ1-1; TRBD1 might be the D (6 bases). This CDR3 is built from 15 residues. The V end lost 4 bases, the J end lost 4 bases, and 16 bases lay between the germline ends. From germline, CDR1 is SNHLY and CDR2 FYNNEI. CDR3 amino acids: CASSGTGYQGTEAFF. The CDR3 coding sequence is TGTGCCAGCAGTGGTACAGGGTATCAGGGCACTGAAGCTTTCTTT. Combining the CDR3 with reference TRBV2 and TRBJ1-1 gives the whole variable domain EPEVTQTPSHQVTQMGQEVILRCVPISNHLYFYWYRQILGQKVEFLVSFYNNEISEKSEIFDDQFSVERPDGSNFTLKIRSTKLEDSAMYFCASSGTGYQGTEAFFGQGTRLTVV.

The chain is built from TRBV28 and TRBJ1-3, with TRBD1 matching 10 bases. Trimming removed 8 bases from V and 4 bases from J; junction bases left unmatched: 5. Germline loops: CDR1 MDHEN, CDR2 SYDVKM. The CDR3 totals 14 residues. Written as DNA, the CDR3 is TGTGCCAGCGGCGAGACAGGGGGCGGAAACACCATATATTTT. Translation gives CASGETGGGNTIYF.

This rearrangement joins TRBV5-1 to TRBJ2-3; possibly TRBD1 for D (5 bases). V dropped 1 base and J dropped 3 bases, with 9 bases sitting between them. The CDR3 has 14 amino acids. Germline loops: CDR1 SGHRS, CDR2 YFSETQ. CDR3 loop: CASSLRSGTDTQYF. For the CDR3, the DNA is TGCGCCAGCAGCTTGAGGTCAGGGACAGATACGCAGTATTTT.